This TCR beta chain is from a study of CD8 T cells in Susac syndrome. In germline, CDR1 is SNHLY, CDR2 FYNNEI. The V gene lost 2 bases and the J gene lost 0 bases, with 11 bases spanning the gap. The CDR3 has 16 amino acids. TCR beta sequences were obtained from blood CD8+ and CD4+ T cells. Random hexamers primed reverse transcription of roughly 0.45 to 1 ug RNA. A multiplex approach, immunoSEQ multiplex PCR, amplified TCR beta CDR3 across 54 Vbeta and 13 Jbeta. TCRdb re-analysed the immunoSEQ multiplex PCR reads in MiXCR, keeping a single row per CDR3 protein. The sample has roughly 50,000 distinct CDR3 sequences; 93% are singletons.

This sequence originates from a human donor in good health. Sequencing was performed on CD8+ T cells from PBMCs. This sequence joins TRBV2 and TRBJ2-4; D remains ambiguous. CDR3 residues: CASSEINGLAKNIQYF. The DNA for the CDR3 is TGTGCCAGCAGTGAAATCAACGGCCTAGCCAAAAACATTCAGTACTTC.